Listed here are 11 T cell receptor beta chains from one sample, sequenced in a study of blood T cell repertoires in COVID-19. TCRdb keeps only in-frame clones here, not all; method: immunoSEQ multiplex PCR. The data contain 450,000 to 500,000 clones, 80% to 90% of them singletons. The sequenced material came from peripheral blood. The origin of the receptors is a human donor in a cohort sampled during active COVID-19.

This clone was seen once. V is TRBV25-1 and J is TRBJ2-7, with TRBD2 identical over 7 bases. The germline CDR1 and CDR2 sequences are MGHDK and SYGVNS. The CDR3 is 16 residues long. Losses at the gene ends were 4 bases for V and 2 bases for J; bases not matched to a gene: 11. CDR3 region: CASSALGEGATYEQYF. The DNA of the CDR3 is TGTGCCAGCAGTGCATTAGGGGAGGGTGCCACCTACGAGCAGTACTTC.

The chain joins TRBV25-1 to TRBJ1-1, with a possible D match to TRBD1 (6 bases). Trimming stripped 2 bases from V and 1 base from J, with 8 bases between. The CDR3 contains 14 residues. The germline V gene encodes CDR1 MGHDK and CDR2 SYGVNS. In DNA form, the CDR3 reads TGTGCCAGCAGTGAAGGGGGCGAGAACACTGAAGCTTTCTTT. It yields the protein CASSEGGENTEAFF.

The chain couples TRBV5-8 to TRBJ2-7; D is unclear. Trimming removed 4 bases at V and 3 bases at J, with 8 bases between. CDR3 length equals 12 residues. Germline values: CDR1 SGHTS, CDR2 YDEGEE. CDR3 bases: TGTGCCAGCAGCGCTAGTAACTACGAGCAGTACTTC. Amino acids: CASSASNYEQYF.

The chain carries TRBV7-2 and TRBJ1-2; TRBD1 agrees at 8 bases. There are 13 residues in the CDR3. J gave up 5 bases and V 4 bases, and 3 bases lay outside the gene matches. Per the germline V gene, CDR1 is SGHTA and CDR2 is FQGNSA. CDR3 sequence (DNA): TGTGCCAGCAGCTCCGGACAGGGATATGGCTACACCTTC. Translation: CASSSGQGYGYTF.

This chain uses TRBV6-5 with TRBJ2-7; 8 bases line up with TRBD2. V was clipped by 7 bases and J by 3 bases; unmatched bases: 11. This CDR3 region has 15 residues. Germline V gives CDR1 MNHEY, CDR2 SVGAGI. The chain's CDR3 is CASNPTSGFFYEQYF. The CDR3 nucleotides read TGTGCCAGCAATCCTACTAGCGGATTCTTCTACGAGCAGTACTTC.

The gene calls are TRBV15 and TRBJ1-2, with no clear D. Germline CDR1 and CDR2: LNHNV and YYDKDF (reference sequence). The V end lost 5 bases, the J end lost 4 bases, and 11 bases lay between the germline ends. CDR3 length: 13 residues. CDR3 in DNA: TGTGCCACCAGCCACACCCAGCGCTATGGCTACACCTTC. This translates into CATSHTQRYGYTF. Full variable domain (remainder filled in from reference TRBV15 and TRBJ1-2): DAMVIQNPRYQVTQFGKPVTLSCSQTLNHNVMYWYQQKSSQAPKLLFHYYDKDFNNEADTPDNFQSRRPNTSFCFLDIRSPGLGDTAMYLCATSHTQRYGYTFGSGTRLTVV.

This clone was seen once. The rearrangement joins TRBV4-3 to TRBJ2-7, with a tentative D call TRBD1 (6 bases). CDR3 size: 15 residues. CDR1 LGHNA and CDR2 YSLEER come from the germline V gene. Trimming removed 0 bases at V and 2 bases at J, with 11 bases between. The CDR3: CASSQDLRGTYEQYF. The CDR3 DNA sequence: TGCGCCAGCAGCCAAGATCTGAGGGGGACCTACGAGCAGTACTTC.

This rearrangement joins TRBV19 to TRBJ1-5; D is ambiguous. From germline, CDR1 is LNHDA and CDR2 SQIVND (reference sequence). The CDR3 is made up of 15 amino acids. Between the trimmed V and J ends, which lost 3 bases and 5 bases, there was a span of 14 bases. CDR3 bases: TGTGCCAGTAGTATCCCCCCGGTGGGCGATCAGCCCCAGCATTTT. Translated, it gives CASSIPPVGDQPQHF.

The rearrangement joins TRBV9 to TRBJ1-2, with TRBD1 matching 7 bases. V trimming: 3 bases; J trimming: 3 bases; junction bases outside the gene matches: 8. Per the germline V gene, CDR1 is SGDLS and CDR2 is YYNGEE. The length of the CDR3 is 15 residues. The CDR3 is CASSEMTGWHYGYTF. CDR3 bases: TGTGCCAGCAGCGAGATGACAGGGTGGCACTATGGCTACACCTTC.

The V gene is TRBV24-1, the J gene TRBJ1-2, with D perhaps TRBD1 (6 bases). Trimming shortened V by 7 bases and J by 4 bases, and 12 bases separated the two germline ends. From germline, CDR1 is KGHDR and CDR2 SFDVKD. This CDR3 contains 13 residues. CDR3 coding DNA: TGTGCCACCAGGGATACAGGGAGCTATGGCTACACCTTC. This sequence encodes CATRDTGSYGYTF.

The chain uses TRBV7-9 and TRBJ2-7; possibly TRBD1 or TRBD2 for D (6 bases each). The V gene lost 7 bases and the J gene lost 0 bases, with 13 bases spanning the gap. This CDR3 comprises 14 residues. Looked up from germline, CDR1 is SEHNR and CDR2 is FQNEAQ (reference sequence). The CDR3 protein is CASTKGGSSYEQYF. CDR3 sequence (DNA): TGTGCCAGCACCAAGGGGGGAAGCTCCTACGAGCAGTACTTC.